This T cell receptor (beta chain) was sequenced for a study of blood T cells in healthy people across ages. General study results and limits: Observed TCR beta diversity showed a strong correlation with the percentage of naive T cells as measured by flow cytometry.

As regards this clonotype: Its specificity is unknown.

The germline V gene has CDR1 MNHNY and CDR2 SVGAGI (reference sequence). V was pared by 6 bases and J by 3 bases, with 12 bases between. CDR3 length: 14 residues. Together with a sample-barcoded 5' primer, a J-beta primer mix was included in a second PCR lasting about 6 to 12 cycles. TCRdb fed the 5' RACE reads into MiXCR, producing one record per CDR3 protein. The sample gives about 670,000 distinct CDR3 sequences, around 43% of which show up once; about 32% is in the top ten. Sequenced input: blood. The genes are TRBV6-6 and TRBJ1-5; D gene unclear. The source of this sequence is a man older than 75 in good health. CDR3 protein: CASRLTADNQPQHF. The CDR3 region has the DNA TGTGCCAGCAGGCTTACGGCAGACAATCAGCCCCAGCATTTT.